The clone carrying this TCR beta chain was counted once. CDR3 length: 16 amino acids. Germline V gives CDR1 WNHNN, CDR2 SYGVQD (reference sequence). The ends lost 3 bases at V and 8 bases at J; junction bases unmatched: 9. The data were taken from a study of blood T cell repertoires in COVID-19. Study-wide background: COVID-19 samples, acute and convalescent, were from the United States, Italy and Spain. The cDNA or gDNA used as material had been derived from T cells, B-cell-depleted T cells, or PBMCs.

Authors' processing steps: Amplification with reference gene primers provided the estimates of nucleated cell counts. Clones were sequenced by immunoSEQ multiplex PCR, and TCRdb holds only the in-frame ones, with some missing. V and J calls and clone size are those listed in that table; D and trimming were worked out from the DNA. The data show around 100,000 clones, approximately 91% seen once. This receptor was taken from a human donor with active COVID-19. The donor label of this sample is uncertain. Sequenced sample: peripheral blood. The chain links TRBV10-1 to TRBJ2-1; 11 nucleotides align to TRBD2. The CDR3 sequence is CASSEWIAGGLDEQFF. CDR3 coding DNA: TGCGCCAGCAGTGAATGGATAGCGGGGGGGCTCGATGAGCAGTTCTTC.